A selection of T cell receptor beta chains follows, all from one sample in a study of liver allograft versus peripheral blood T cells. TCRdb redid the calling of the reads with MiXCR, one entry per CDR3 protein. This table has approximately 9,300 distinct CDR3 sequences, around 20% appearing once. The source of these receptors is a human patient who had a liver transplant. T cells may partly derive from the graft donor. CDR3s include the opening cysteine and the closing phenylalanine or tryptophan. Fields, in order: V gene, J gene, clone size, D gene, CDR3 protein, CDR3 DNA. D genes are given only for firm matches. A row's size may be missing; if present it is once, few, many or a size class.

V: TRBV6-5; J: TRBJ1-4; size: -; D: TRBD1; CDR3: CASSPGTGTEKLFF; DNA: TGTGCCAGCAGCCCCGGGACAGGAACTGAAAAACTGTTTTTT
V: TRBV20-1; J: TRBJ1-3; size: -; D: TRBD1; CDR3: CSAVGGGGVSGNTIYF; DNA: TGCAGTGCCGTAGGGGGCGGTGGGGTCTCTGGAAACACCATATATTTT
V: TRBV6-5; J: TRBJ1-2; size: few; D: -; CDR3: CASLGRRDKGHGYTF; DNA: TGTGCCAGCTTAGGTCGACGGGACAAGGGTCATGGCTACACCTTC
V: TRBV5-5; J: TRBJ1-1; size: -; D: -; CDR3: CASSLRQTQAFF; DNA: TGTGCCAGCAGCCTCCGACAGACCCAAGCTTTCTTT
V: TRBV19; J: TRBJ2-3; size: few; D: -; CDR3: CASKSGTTQYF; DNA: TGTGCCAGTAAGAGTGGGACTACGCAGTATTTT
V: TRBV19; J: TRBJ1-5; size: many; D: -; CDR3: CASSKGMNSNQPQHF; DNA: TGTGCCAGTAGTAAGGGAATGAATAGCAATCAGCCCCAGCATTTT
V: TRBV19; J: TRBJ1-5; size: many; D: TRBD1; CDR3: CASSIVNRQGDSPQHF; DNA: TGTGCCAGTAGTATCGTTAATAGGCAGGGGGATTCGCCCCAGCATTTT
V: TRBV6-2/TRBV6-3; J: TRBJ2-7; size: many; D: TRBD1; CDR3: CASSYSGTGINEQYF; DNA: TGTGCCAGCAGTTATTCCGGGACAGGGATCAACGAGCAGTACTTC
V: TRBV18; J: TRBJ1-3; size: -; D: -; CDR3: CASSPQTGPGNTIYF; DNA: TGTGCCAGCTCACCACAGACAGGTCCAGGAAACACCATATATTTT
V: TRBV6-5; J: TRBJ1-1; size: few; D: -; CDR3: CASSYRGGSTEAFF; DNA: TGTGCCAGCAGTTACCGGGGTGGAAGCACTGAAGCTTTCTTT
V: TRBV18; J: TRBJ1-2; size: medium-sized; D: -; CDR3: CASSPWGSDGYTF; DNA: TGTGCCAGCTCACCATGGGGGTCCGATGGCTACACCTTC
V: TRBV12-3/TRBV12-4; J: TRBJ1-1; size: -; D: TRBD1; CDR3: CASSLGTGGGTEAFF; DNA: TGTGCCAGCAGTTTAGGGACAGGAGGAGGTACTGAAGCTTTCTTT
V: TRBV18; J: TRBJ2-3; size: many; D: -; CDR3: CASSPSGDTQYF; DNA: TGTGCCAGCTCACCATCAGGCGATACGCAGTATTTT
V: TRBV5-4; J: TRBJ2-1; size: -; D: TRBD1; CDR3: CASGRTGNEQFF; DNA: TGTGCCAGCGGACGGACAGGCAATGAGCAGTTCTTC
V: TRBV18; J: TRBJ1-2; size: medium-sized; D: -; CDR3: CASSPSEAGLYGYTF; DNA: TGTGCCAGCTCACCAAGTGAGGCAGGCCTCTATGGCTACACCTTC
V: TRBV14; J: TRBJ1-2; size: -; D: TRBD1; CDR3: CASSQVGQGSYGYTF; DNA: TGTGCCAGCAGCCAAGTGGGACAGGGGAGCTATGGCTACACCTTC
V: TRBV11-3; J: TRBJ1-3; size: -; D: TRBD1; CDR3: CASSLGGQGPYSGNTIYF; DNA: TGTGCCAGCAGCTTGGGCGGACAGGGACCCTACTCTGGAAACACCATATATTTT
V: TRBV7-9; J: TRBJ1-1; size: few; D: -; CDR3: CASSLSDRMNTEAFF; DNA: TGTGCCAGCAGCTTATCTGACAGGATGAACACTGAAGCTTTCTTT
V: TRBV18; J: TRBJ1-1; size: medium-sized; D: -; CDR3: CASSPDRASEAFF; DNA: TGTGCCAGCTCACCAGATAGGGCGTCTGAAGCTTTCTTT
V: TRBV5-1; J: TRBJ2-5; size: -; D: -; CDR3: CASSFLTIQETQYF; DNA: TGCGCCAGCAGCTTTCTGACTATCCAAGAGACCCAGTACTTC
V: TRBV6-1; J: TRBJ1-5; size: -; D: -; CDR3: CASIPLGGLGNQPQHF; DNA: TGTGCCAGCATTCCACTTGGGGGATTAGGGAATCAGCCCCAGCATTTT
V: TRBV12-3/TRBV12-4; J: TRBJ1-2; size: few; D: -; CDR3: CASSYEGLRGYTF; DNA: TGTGCCAGCAGTTACGAGGGATTGAGGGGCTACACCTTC
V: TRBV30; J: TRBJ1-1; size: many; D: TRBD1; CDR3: CAWSIDRASTEAFF; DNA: TGTGCCTGGAGCATAGACAGGGCAAGCACTGAAGCTTTCTTT
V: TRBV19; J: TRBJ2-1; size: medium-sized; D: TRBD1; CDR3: CASSTRAGTGRNEQFF; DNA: TGTGCCAGTAGTACGCGTGCAGGGACAGGGAGAAATGAGCAGTTCTTC
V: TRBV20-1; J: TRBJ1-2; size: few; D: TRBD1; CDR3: CSARDSQGALGYTF; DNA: TGCAGTGCTAGAGATTCGCAGGGGGCGCTTGGCTACACCTTC
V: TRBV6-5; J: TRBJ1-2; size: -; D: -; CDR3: CASRLGNVPGGGYTF; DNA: TGTGCCAGCAGATTGGGGAACGTGCCTGGGGGTGGCTACACCTTC
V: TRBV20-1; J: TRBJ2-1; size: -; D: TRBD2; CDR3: CSAGGGALGEQFF; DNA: TGCAGTGCCGGGGGGGGGGCGCTGGGTGAGCAGTTCTTC
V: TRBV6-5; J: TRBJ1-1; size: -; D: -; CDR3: CASRDTGRSNTEAFF; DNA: TGTGCCAGCAGGGACACGGGACGGTCTAACACTGAAGCTTTCTTT
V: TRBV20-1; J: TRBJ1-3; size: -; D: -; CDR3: CSARRDPYGNTIYF; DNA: TGCAGTGCTCGCCGGGACCCCTACGGAAACACCATATATTTT
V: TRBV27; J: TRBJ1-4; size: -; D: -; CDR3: CASSLSGRLNEKLFF; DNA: TGTGCCAGCAGTTTATCGGGACGCCTCAATGAAAAACTGTTTTTT
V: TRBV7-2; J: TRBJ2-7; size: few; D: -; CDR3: CASSSENTDEQYF; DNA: TGTGCCAGCAGCTCCGAAAACACGGACGAGCAGTACTTC
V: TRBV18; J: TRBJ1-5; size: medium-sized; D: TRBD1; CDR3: CASSPLGGGQPQHF; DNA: TGTGCCAGCTCACCCCTCGGAGGGGGCCAGCCCCAGCATTTT
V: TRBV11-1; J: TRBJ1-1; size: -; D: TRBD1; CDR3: CASSLGFTGTGTEAFF; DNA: TGTGCCAGCAGCTTAGGCTTTACGGGGACAGGCACTGAAGCTTTCTTT
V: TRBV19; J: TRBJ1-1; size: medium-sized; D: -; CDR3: CASSAYGPPNTEAFF; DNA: TGTGCCAGTAGTGCTTACGGACCTCCGAACACTGAAGCTTTCTTT
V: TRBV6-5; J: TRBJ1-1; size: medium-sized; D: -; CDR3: CASSTVGGAFF; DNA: TGTGCCAGCAGCACCGTAGGGGGAGCTTTCTTT
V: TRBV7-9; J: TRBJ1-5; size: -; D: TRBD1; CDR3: CASSQTLQGGSNQPQHF; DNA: TGTGCCAGCAGCCAGACTTTACAGGGGGGGAGCAATCAGCCCCAGCATTTT
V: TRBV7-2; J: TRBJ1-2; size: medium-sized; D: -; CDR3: CASSLETNYGYTF; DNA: TGTGCCAGCAGCTTAGAAACTAACTATGGCTACACCTTC
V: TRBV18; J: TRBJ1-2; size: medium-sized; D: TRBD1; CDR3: CASSQDRAYFNYGYTF; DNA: TGTGCCAGCTCACAGGACAGGGCCTACTTTAACTATGGCTACACCTTC
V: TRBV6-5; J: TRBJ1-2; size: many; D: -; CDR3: CASSRTGNGYTF; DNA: TGTGCCAGCAGCCGAACAGGGAATGGCTACACCTTC
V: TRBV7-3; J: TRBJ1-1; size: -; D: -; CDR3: CASSRDNLNTEAFF; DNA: TGTGCCAGCAGCCGGGACAACCTTAACACTGAAGCTTTCTTT
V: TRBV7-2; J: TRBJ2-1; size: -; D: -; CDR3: CASTLSSGRRDNEQFF; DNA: TGTGCCAGCACCCTAAGTTCGGGCAGGCGGGACAATGAGCAGTTCTTC
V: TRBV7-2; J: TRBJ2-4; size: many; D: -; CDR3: CASSLRNEDIQYF; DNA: TGTGCCAGCAGCTTAAGAAACGAGGACATTCAGTACTTC
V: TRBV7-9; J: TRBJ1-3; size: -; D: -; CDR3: CASSLRQGTGNTIYF; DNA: TGTGCCAGCAGCTTACGGCAGGGGACTGGAAACACCATATATTTT
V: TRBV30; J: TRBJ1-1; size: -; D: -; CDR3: CAWGGQQYTEAFF; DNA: TGTGCCTGGGGGGGACAACAATACACTGAAGCTTTCTTT
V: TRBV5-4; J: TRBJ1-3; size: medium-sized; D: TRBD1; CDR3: CASTIQGGQVNTIYF; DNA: TGTGCCAGCACCATACAGGGGGGTCAAGTAAACACCATATATTTT
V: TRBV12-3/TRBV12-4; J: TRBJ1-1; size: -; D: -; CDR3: CASSLWAGTEAFF; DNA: TGTGCCAGCAGTTTATGGGCGGGCACTGAAGCTTTCTTT
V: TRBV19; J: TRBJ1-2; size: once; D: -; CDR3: CASSFSGAGYGYTF; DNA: TGTGCCAGTAGTTTCTCAGGGGCCGGCTATGGCTACACCTTC
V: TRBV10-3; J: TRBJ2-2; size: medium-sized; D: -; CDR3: CAVKEPRRRNTGELFF; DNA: TGTGCCGTAAAGGAGCCGCGAAGAAGGAACACCGGGGAGCTGTTTTTT
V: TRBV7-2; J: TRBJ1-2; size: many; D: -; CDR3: CASSGARRDGYTF; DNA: TGTGCCAGCAGCGGCGCCAGGAGGGATGGCTACACCTTC
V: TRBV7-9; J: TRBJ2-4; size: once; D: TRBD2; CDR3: CASTRTSGGEAKNIQYF; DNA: TGTGCCAGCACTAGGACTAGCGGAGGAGAAGCCAAAAACATTCAGTACTTC
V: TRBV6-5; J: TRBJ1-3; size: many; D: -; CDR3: CASSFTSARNTIYF; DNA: TGTGCCAGCAGCTTTACCTCGGCGAGAAACACCATATATTTT
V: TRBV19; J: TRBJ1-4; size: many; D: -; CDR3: CASSTKDSNEKLFF; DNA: TGTGCCAGTAGTACCAAGGACAGTAATGAAAAACTGTTTTTT
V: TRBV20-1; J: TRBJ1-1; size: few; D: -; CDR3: CSARDRVGGNTEAFF; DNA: TGCAGTGCTAGAGATCGGGTGGGGGGGAACACTGAAGCTTTCTTT
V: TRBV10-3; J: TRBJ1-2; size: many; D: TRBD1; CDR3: CATGDRVEGGYTF; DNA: TGTGCCACCGGGGACAGGGTGGAAGGGGGCTACACCTTC
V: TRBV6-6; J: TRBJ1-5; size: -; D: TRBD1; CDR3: CASSSGQGHGQPQHF; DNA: TGTGCCAGCAGTTCCGGACAGGGGCACGGGCAGCCCCAGCATTTT
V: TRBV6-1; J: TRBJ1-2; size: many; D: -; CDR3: CASSETLVGGYTF; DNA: TGTGCCAGCAGTGAAACCCTAGTCGGTGGCTACACCTTC
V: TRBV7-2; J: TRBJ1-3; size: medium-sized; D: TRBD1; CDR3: CASSSGPGGGNTIYF; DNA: TGTGCCAGCAGCTCGGGACCAGGGGGTGGTAACACCATATATTTT